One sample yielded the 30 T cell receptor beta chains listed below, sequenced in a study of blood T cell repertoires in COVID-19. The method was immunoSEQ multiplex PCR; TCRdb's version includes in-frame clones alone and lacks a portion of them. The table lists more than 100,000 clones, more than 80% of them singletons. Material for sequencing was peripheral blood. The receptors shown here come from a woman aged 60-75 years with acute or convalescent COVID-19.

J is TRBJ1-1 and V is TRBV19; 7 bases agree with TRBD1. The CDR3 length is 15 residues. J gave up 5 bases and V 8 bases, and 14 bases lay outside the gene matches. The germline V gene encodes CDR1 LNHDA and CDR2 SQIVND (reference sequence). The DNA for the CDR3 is TGTGCCAGTCGCCCCACGTGGGGGACAGCGACTGAAGCTTTCTTT. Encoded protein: CASRPTWGTATEAFF.

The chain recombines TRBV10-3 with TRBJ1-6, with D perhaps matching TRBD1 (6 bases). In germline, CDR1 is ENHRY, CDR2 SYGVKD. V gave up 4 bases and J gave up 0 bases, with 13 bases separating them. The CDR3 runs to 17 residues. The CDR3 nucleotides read TGTGCCATCAGTGCCGACACAGGGAGCTCCTATAATTCACCCCTCCACTTT. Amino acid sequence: CAISADTGSSYNSPLHF.

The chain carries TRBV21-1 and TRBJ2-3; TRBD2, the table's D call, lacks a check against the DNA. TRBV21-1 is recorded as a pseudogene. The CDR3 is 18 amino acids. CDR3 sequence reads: CASTPPRAGGEGTDTQYF. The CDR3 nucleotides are TGTGCCAGCACGCCCCCGCGAGCGGGAGGAGAGGGCACAGATACGCAGTATTTT.

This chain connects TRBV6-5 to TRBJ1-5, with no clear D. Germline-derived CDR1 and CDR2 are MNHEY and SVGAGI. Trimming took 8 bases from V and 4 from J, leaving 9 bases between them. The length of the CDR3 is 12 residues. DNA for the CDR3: TGTGCCAGCTCGGGAGTTAATCAGCCCCAGCATTTT. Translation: CASSGVNQPQHF.

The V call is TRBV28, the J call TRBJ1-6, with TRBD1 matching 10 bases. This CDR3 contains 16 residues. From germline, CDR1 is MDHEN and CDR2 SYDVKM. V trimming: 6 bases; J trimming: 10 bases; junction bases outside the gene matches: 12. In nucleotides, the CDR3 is TGTGCCAGCAGCCCTGCCGGGACAGGGGTAGGGTCACCCCTCCACTTT. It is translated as CASSPAGTGVGSPLHF.

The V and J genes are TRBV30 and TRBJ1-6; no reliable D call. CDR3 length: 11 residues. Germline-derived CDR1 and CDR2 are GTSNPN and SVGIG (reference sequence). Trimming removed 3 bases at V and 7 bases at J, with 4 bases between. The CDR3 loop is CAWRRNSPLHF. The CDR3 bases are TGTGCCTGGAGGAGAAATTCACCCCTCCACTTT. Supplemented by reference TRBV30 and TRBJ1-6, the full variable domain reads SQTIHQWPATLVQPVGSPLSLECTVEGTSNPNLYWYRQAAGRGLQLLFYSVGIGQISSEVPQNLSASRPQDRQFILSSKKLLLSDSGFYLCAWRRNSPLHFGNGTRLTVT.

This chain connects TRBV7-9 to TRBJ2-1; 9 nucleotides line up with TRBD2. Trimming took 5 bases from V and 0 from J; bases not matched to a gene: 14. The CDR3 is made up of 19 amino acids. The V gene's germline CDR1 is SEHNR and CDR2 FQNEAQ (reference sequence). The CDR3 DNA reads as TGTGCCAGCAGCGCTACTAGCGGGCTCACCCTTAGCTCCTACAATGAGCAGTTCTTC. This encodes CASSATSGLTLSSYNEQFF.

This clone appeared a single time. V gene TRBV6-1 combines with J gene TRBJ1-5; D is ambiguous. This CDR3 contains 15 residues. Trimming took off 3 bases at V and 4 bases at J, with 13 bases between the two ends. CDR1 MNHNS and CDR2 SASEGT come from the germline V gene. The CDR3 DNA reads TGTGCCAGCAGTGAGGGTGGAGGCCCTAATCAGCCCCAGCATTTT. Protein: CASSEGGGPNQPQHF.

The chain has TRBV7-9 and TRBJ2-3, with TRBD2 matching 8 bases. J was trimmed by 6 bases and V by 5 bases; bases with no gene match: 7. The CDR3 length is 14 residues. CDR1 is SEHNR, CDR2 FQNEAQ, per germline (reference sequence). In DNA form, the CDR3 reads TGTGCCAGCAGCCTCGGACTAGCAGGCGATACGCAGTATTTT. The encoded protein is CASSLGLAGDTQYF.

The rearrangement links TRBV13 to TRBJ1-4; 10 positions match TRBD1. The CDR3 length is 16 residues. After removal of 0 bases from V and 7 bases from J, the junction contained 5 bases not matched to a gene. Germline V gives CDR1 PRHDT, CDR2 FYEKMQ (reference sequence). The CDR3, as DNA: TGTGCCAGCAGCTTAGGCACGGGACAGGGGACTGAAAAACTGTTTTTT. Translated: CASSLGTGQGTEKLFF. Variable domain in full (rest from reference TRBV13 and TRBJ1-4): AAGVIQSPRHLIKEKRETATLKCYPIPRHDTVYWYQQGPGQDPQFLISFYEKMQSDKGSIPDRFSAQQFSDYHSELNMSSLELGDSALYFCASSLGTGQGTEKLFFGSGTQLSVL.

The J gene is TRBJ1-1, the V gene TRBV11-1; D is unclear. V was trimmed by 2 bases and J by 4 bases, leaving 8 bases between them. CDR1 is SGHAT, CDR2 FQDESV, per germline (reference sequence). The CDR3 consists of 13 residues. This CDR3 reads CASSLKRSTEAFF. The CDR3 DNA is TGTGCCAGCAGCTTAAAACGGAGCACTGAAGCTTTCTTT.

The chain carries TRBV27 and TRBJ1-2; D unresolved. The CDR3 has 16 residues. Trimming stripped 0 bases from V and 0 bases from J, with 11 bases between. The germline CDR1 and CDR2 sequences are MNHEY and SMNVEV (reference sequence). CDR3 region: CASSLSPRVSNYGYTF. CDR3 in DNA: TGTGCCAGCAGTTTATCGCCGAGGGTTTCTAACTATGGCTACACCTTC.

The CDR3 protein is CASSNQPGTRQFF. DNA for the CDR3: TGTGCCAGCAGCAACCAACCCGGGACTCGGCAGTTCTTC. The chain uses TRBV6-2 or TRBV6-3 and TRBJ2-1, with D perhaps matching TRBD2 (6 bases). CDR1 MNHEY and CDR2 SVGEGT come from the germline V gene. The CDR3 consists of 13 residues. V was pared by 6 bases and J by 12 bases, with 18 bases between.

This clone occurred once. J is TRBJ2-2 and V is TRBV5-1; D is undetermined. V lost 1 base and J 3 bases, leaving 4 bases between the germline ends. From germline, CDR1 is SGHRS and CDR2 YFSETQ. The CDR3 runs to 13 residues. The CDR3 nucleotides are TGCGCCAGCAGCTTGAGAGACACCGGGGAGCTGTTTTTT. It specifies CASSLRDTGELFF.

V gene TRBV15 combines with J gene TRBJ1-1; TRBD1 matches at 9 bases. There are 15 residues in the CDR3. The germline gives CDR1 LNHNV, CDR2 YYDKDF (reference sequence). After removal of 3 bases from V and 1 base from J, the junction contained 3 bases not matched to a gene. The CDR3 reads CATSRGGQGNTEAFF. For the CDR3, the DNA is TGTGCCACCAGCAGGGGGGGACAGGGGAACACTGAAGCTTTCTTT.

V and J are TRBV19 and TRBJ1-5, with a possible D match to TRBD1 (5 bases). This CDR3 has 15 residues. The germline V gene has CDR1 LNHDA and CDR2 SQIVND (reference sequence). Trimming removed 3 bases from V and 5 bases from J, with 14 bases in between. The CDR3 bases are TGTGCCAGTAGTATGATCAGGGAAGTCCATCAGCCCCAGCATTTT. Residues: CASSMIREVHQPQHF.

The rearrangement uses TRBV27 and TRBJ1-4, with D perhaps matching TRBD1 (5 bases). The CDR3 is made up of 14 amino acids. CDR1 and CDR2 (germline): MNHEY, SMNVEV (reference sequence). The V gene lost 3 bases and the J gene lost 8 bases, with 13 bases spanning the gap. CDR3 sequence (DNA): TGTGCCAGCAGTTTTCTCCCGGGGGAAGAAAAACTGTTTTTT. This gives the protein CASSFLPGEEKLFF.

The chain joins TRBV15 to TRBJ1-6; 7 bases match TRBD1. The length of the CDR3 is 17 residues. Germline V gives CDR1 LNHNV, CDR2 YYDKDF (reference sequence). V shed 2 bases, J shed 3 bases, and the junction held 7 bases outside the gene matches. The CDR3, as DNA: TGTGCCACCAGCAGACCCCCAGACAGGGTCTATAATTCACCCCTCCACTTT. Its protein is CATSRPPDRVYNSPLHF.

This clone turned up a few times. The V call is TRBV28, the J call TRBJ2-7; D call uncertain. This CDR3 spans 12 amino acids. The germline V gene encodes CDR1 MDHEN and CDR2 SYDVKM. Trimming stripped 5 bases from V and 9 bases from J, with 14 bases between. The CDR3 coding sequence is TGTGCCAGCAGTCCCCAACAAGAAAGGCAGTACTTC. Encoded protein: CASSPQQERQYF.

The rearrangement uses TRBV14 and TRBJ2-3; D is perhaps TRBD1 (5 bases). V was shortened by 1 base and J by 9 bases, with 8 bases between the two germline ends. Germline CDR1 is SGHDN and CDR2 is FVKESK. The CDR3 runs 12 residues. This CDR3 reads CASSQVQGTQYF. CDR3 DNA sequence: TGTGCCAGCAGCCAAGTGCAGGGAACGCAGTATTTT.

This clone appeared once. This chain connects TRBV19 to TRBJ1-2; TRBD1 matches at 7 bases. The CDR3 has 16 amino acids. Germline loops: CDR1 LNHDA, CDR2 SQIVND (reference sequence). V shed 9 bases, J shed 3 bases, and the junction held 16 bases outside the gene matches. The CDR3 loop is CASQSHRTGTYYGYTF. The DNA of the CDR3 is TGTGCCAGCCAATCCCATCGGACAGGCACCTACTATGGCTACACCTTC.

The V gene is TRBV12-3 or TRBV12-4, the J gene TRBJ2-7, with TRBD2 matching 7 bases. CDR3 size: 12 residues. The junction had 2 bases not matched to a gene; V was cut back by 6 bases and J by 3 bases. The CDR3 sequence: CASSPGGYEQYF. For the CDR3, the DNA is TGTGCCAGCAGCCCGGGGGGCTACGAGCAGTACTTC.

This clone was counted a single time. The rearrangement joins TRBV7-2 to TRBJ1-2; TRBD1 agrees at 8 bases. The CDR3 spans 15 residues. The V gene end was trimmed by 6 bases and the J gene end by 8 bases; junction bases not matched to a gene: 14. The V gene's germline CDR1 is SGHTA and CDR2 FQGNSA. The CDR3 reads CASSPGAQGAKGYTF. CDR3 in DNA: TGTGCCAGCAGTCCCGGGGCCCAGGGGGCGAAAGGCTACACCTTC. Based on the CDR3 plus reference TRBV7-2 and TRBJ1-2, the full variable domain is GAGVSQSPSNKVTEKGKDVELRCDPISGHTALYWYRQSLGQGLEFLIYFQGNSAPDKSGLPSDRFSAERTGGSVSTLTIQRTQQEDSAVYLCASSPGAQGAKGYTFGSGTRLTVV.

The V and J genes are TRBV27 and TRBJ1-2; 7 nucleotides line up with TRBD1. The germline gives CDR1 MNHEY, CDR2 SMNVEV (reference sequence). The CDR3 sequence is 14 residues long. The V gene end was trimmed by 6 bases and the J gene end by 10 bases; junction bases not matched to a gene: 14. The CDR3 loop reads CASSRDRATRDYTF. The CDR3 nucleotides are TGTGCCAGCAGCCGAGACAGGGCCACAAGGGACTACACCTTC.

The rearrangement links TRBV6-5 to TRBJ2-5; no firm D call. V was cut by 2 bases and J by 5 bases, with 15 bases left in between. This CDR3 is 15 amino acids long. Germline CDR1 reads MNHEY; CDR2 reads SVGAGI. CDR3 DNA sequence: TGTGCCAGCAGTTACCGACGGCTCCCCGGGGAGACCCAGTACTTC. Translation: CASSYRRLPGETQYF.

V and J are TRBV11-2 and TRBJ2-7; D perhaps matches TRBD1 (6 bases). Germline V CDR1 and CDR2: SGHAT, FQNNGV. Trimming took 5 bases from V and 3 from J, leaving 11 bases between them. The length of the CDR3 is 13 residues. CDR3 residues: CASSGTGFYEQYF. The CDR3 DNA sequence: TGTGCCAGCAGCGGAACAGGGTTCTACGAGCAGTACTTC.

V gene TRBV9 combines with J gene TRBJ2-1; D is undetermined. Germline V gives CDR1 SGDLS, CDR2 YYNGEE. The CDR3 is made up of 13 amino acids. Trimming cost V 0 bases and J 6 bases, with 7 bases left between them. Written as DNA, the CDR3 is TGTGCCAGCAGCGTAGGACATGGCAATGAGCAGTTCTTC. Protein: CASSVGHGNEQFF.

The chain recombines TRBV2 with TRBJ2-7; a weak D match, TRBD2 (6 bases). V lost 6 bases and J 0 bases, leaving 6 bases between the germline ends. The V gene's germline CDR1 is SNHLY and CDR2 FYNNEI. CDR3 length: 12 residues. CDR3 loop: CASRGGSYEQYF. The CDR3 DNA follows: TGTGCCAGCAGGGGGGGCTCCTACGAGCAGTACTTC.

As DNA, the CDR3 is TGTGCCAGCAGTTCTCGGGGTAGCGGGAGGGCCCATTCGGAGCAATTCGAGCAGTTCTTC. Its translation is CASSSRGSGRAHSEQFEQFF. The V call is TRBV27, the J call TRBJ2-1; 11 nucleotides agree with TRBD2. V trimming: 4 bases; J trimming: 10 bases; junction bases outside the gene matches: 24. Germline assignment: CDR1 MNHEY and CDR2 SMNVEV (reference sequence). The CDR3 loop spans 20 amino acids.

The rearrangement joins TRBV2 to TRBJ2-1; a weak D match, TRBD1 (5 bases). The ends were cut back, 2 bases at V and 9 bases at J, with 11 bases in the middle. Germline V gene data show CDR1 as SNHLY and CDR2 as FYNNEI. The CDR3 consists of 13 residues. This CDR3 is CASSEQGVGEQFF. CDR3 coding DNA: TGTGCCAGCAGTGAACAGGGCGTGGGTGAGCAGTTCTTC.